This T cell receptor beta chain stems from a study of type 1 and type 2 diabetes patients. V was clipped by 4 bases and J by 3 bases, with 9 bases between them. The CDR3 is 13 amino acids. Germline V gene sequence: CDR1 KGHDR, CDR2 SFDVKD. PCR was run on genomic DNA. Multiplex PCR with 30 forward and 13 reverse primers amplified the TCR beta CDR3. TCRdb reprocessed the multiplex PCR reads with MiXCR, giving one entry per CDR3 protein. In the table there are 250,000 or so distinct CDR3 sequences, roughly 44% of which are singletons. The TCR originated in a man between 18 and 35 years old with type 2 diabetes. The sample consisted of peripheral blood mononuclear cells (PBMCs). The chain carries TRBV24-1 and TRBJ2-7; D is undetermined. The CDR3 region has the DNA TGTGCCACCAGTGACCCACAGTACTACGAGCAGTACTTC. It specifies CATSDPQYYEQYF.